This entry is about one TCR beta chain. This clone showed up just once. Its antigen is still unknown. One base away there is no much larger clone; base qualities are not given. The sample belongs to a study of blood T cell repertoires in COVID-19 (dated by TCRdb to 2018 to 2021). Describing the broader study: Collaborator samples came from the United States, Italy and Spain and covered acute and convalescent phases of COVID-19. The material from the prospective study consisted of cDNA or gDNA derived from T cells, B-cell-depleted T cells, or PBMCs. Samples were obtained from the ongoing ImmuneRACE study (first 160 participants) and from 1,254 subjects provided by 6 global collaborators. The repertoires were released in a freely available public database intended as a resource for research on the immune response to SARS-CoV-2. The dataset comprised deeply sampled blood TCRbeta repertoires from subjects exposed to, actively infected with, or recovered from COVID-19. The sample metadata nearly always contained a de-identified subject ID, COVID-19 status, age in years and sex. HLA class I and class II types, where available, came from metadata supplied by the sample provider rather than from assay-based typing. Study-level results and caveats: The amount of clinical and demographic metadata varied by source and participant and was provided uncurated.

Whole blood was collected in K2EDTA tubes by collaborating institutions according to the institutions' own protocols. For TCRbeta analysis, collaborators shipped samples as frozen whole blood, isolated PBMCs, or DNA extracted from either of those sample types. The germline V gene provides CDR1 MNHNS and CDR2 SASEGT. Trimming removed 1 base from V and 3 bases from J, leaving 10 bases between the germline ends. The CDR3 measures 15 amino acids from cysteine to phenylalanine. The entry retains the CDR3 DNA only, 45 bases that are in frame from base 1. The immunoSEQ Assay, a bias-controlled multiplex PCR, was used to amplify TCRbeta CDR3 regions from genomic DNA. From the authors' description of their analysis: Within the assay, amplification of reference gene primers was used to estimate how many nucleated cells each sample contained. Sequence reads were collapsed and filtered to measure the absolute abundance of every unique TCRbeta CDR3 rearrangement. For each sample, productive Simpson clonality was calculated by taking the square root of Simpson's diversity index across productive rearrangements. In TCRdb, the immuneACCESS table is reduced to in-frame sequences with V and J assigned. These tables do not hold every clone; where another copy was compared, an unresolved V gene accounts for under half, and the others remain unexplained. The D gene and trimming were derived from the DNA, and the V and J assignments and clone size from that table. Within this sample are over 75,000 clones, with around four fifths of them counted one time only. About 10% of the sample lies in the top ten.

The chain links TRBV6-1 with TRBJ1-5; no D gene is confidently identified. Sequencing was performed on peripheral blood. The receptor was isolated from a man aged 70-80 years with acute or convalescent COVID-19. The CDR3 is CASSEVNILNQPQHF. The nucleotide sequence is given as TGTGCCAGCAGTGAAGTTAACATCCTCAATCAGCCCCAGCATTTT.